These 8 T cell receptor beta chains came from one sample sequenced in a study of shared clonotypes between healthy human individuals. The protocol was immunoSEQ multiplex PCR, while the TCRdb copy is restricted to in-frame clones and leaves out a portion. The profile shows approximately 2,300,000 clones, roughly 92% of them singletons. The sample was naive CD4+ T cells from PBMCs. Regarding subset: CD45RA+ positively selected. Every receptor here comes from a man aged 18 to 29 in good health. Some clones in this sample may be carry-over from other donors' samples.

V gene TRBV6-5 combines with J gene TRBJ2-4, with 7 bases lining up with TRBD1. This CDR3 has 15 amino acids. J gave up 0 bases and V 5 bases, and 4 bases lay outside the gene matches. In germline, CDR1 is MNHEY, CDR2 SVGAGI. CDR3 sequence: CASSRTGLAKNIQYF. The DNA for the CDR3 is TGTGCCAGCAGTAGGACAGGACTAGCCAAAAACATTCAGTACTTC.

This clone was counted a single time. The rearrangement links TRBV18 to TRBJ2-3; 11 bases are a match to TRBD2. The germline V gene has CDR1 KGHSH and CDR2 LQKENI. Losses at the gene ends were 6 bases for V and 0 bases for J; bases not matched to a gene: 20. The CDR3 length is 21 residues. The CDR3 loop is CASSLQVAGGLGPSSTDTQYF. The CDR3, as DNA: TGTGCCAGCTCCCTACAGGTAGCGGGAGGGCTCGGACCTTCTAGCACAGATACGCAGTATTTT.

The chain carries TRBV6-1 and TRBJ2-7; D is undetermined. V was pared by 7 bases and J by 0 bases, with 16 bases between. Germline V CDR1 and CDR2: MNHNS, SASEGT. The CDR3 runs to 15 residues. In DNA, the CDR3 is TGTGCCAGCACCAGAGTCGGCCAGAGCTCCTACGAGCAGTACTTC. This translates into CASTRVGQSSYEQYF.

J is TRBJ2-2 and V is TRBV13; D is unresolved. Germline CDR1 reads PRHDT; CDR2 reads FYEKMQ (reference sequence). This CDR3 spans 15 amino acids. Trimming removed 3 bases from V and 0 bases from J, with 8 bases in between. For the CDR3, the DNA is TGTGCCAGCAGCTTCTGGCGCACGAACACCGGGGAGCTGTTTTTT. This gives the protein CASSFWRTNTGELFF.

This clone was seen just once. The genes are TRBV18 and TRBJ1-3, with TRBD1 as a possible D gene (6 bases). This CDR3 has 13 amino acids. Germline V gene sequence: CDR1 KGHSH, CDR2 LQKENI. Trimming stripped 8 bases from V and 2 bases from J, with 10 bases between. CDR3 sequence reads: CASPGTPGNTIYF. The CDR3 region has the DNA TGTGCCAGCCCTGGGACACCTGGAAACACCATATATTTT.

This sequence joins TRBV2 and TRBJ2-1; TRBD1 is a possible D gene (6 bases). The germline V and J ends were trimmed by 8 bases and 2 bases, with 10 bases remaining between them. CDR1 is SNHLY and CDR2 is FYNNEI in the germline V gene. CDR3 length: 13 residues. The CDR3 nucleotides read TGTGCCAGCTTTAAGGGGGCCTACAATGAGCAGTTCTTC. As protein: CASFKGAYNEQFF.

The chain combines TRBV5-1 with TRBJ1-6, with D tentatively TRBD1 (5 bases). This CDR3 contains 14 residues. CDR1 is SGHRS, CDR2 YFSETQ, per germline. The V gene lost 3 bases and the J gene lost 8 bases, with 12 bases spanning the gap. CDR3 sequence reads: CASSSGTAYSPLHF. The CDR3 DNA reads as TGCGCCAGCAGCTCGGGGACGGCGTATTCACCCCTCCACTTT.

This chain uses TRBV7-2 with TRBJ2-5; 10 bases line up with TRBD2. Germline trimming cut 1 base from V and 11 bases from J; bases unmatched to any gene: 7. The CDR3 length is 14 residues. Germline V gene data show CDR1 as SGHTA and CDR2 as FQGNSA. The CDR3 sequence is CASSLGTSGGEQYF. The CDR3 coding sequence is TGTGCCAGCAGCTTAGGGACTAGCGGAGGGGAGCAGTACTTC.